Presented here are 2 T cell receptor beta chains from one specimen sequenced in a study of blood T cell repertoires in COVID-19. Clones were sequenced by immunoSEQ multiplex PCR, and TCRdb holds only the in-frame ones, with some missing. The table lists about 140,000 clones, around 88% of them singletons. The material sequenced was peripheral blood. These receptors were taken from a woman aged 55-70 years with acute or convalescent COVID-19.

This clone appeared a few times. The J gene is TRBJ2-7, the V gene TRBV3-1 (or the pseudogene TRBV3-2); D not resolved. The CDR3 runs to 18 residues. CDR1 is LGHDT, CDR2 YNNKEL, per germline (reference sequence). V lost 0 bases, J lost 3 bases, and 21 bases lay in between. The CDR3 nucleotides are TGTGCCAGCAGCCAAGAGGCCCTTGGCCAGGCCTTTTTCTACGAGCAGTACTTC. Amino acids: CASSQEALGQAFFYEQYF.

This clone was seen only a few times. The chain has TRBV9 and TRBJ1-2, with 9 nucleotides matching TRBD1. The CDR3 is made up of 15 amino acids. Germline trimming cut 1 base from V and 5 bases from J; bases unmatched to any gene: 6. CDR1 is SGDLS, CDR2 YYNGEE, per germline. This CDR3 is CASSVMRTGVYGYTF. The CDR3, as DNA: TGTGCCAGCAGCGTAATGAGGACAGGGGTATATGGCTACACCTTC. Together with reference TRBV9 and TRBJ1-2, the CDR3 gives the full variable domain: DSGVTQTPKHLITATGQRVTLRCSPRSGDLSVYWYQQSLDQGLQFLIQYYNGEERAKGNILERFSAQQFPDLHSELNLSSLELGDSALYFCASSVMRTGVYGYTFGSGTRLTVV.